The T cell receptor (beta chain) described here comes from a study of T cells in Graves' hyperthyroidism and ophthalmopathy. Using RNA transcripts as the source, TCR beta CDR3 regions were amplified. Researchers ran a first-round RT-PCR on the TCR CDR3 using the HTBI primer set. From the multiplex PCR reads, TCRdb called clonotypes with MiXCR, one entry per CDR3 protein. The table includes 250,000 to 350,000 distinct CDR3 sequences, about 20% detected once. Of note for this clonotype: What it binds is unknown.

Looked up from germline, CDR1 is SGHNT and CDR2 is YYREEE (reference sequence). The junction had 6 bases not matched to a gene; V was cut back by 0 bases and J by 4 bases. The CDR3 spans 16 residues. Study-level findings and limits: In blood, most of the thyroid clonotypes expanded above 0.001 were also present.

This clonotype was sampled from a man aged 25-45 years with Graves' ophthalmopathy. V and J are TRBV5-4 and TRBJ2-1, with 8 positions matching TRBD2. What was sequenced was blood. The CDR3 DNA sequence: TGTGCCAGCAGCTTGGGGACCGGGACTAGATACAATGAGCAGTTCTTC. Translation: CASSLGTGTRYNEQFF. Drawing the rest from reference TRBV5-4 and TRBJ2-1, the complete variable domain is ETGVTQSPTHLIKTRGQQVTLRCSSQSGHNTVSWYQQALGQGPQFIFQYYREEENGRGNFPPRFSGLQFPNYSSELNVNALELDDSALYLCASSLGTGTRYNEQFFGPGTRLTVL.